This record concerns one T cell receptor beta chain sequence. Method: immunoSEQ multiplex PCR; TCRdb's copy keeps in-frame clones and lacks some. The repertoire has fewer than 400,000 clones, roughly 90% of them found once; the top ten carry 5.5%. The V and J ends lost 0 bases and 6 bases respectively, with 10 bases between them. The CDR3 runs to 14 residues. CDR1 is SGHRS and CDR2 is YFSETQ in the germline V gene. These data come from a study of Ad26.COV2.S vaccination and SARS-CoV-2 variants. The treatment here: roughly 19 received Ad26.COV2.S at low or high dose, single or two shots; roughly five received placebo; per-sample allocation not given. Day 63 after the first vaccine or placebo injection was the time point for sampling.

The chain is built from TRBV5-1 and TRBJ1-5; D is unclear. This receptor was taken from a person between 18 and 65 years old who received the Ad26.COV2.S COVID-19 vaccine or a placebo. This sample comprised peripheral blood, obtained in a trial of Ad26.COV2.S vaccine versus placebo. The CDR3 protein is CASSLGGPGQPQHF. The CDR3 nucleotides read TGCGCCAGCAGCTTGGGAGGGCCCGGTCAGCCCCAGCATTTT. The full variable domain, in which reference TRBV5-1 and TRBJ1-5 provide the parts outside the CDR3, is KAGVTQTPRYLIKTRGQQVTLSCSPISGHRSVSWYQQTPGQGLQFLFEYFSETQRNKGNFPGRFSGRQFSNSRSEMNVSTLELGDSALYLCASSLGGPGQPQHFGDGTRLSIL.